This T cell receptor (beta chain) was found in a study of cytomegalovirus exposure and HLA in healthy donors. Nominally healthy donors provided the samples, though records likely missed some immune exposures. CDR3 length: 13 residues. Trimming shortened V by 3 bases and J by 3 bases, and 9 bases separated the two germline ends. CDR1 and CDR2 (germline): SGHRS, YFSETQ. The primer mix had 60 Vbeta and 13 Jbeta primers. The assay was immunoSEQ multiplex PCR, and TCRdb's table has in-frame clones only and misses some. This sample has 190,000 or so clones; roughly 80% occur once, and the top ten carry 6.5%.

The chain employs TRBV5-1 and TRBJ1-1; D gene uncertain. Sequenced: PBMCs. This receptor was obtained from a woman in her forties or fifties in good health and CMV-seropositive. This CDR3 reads CASSSRGDTEAFF. The CDR3 bases are TGCGCCAGCAGCTCACGGGGAGACACTGAAGCTTTCTTT.